This T cell receptor beta chain was captured in a study of patients and donors after allogeneic stem cell transplantation. TCRdb reprocessed the RT-PCR reads with MiXCR, giving one entry per CDR3 protein. Altogether approximately 170,000 distinct CDR3 sequences are present, roughly 31% being singletons, with the ten largest covering approximately 3%. With 1 base removed from V and 1 base from J, the gap between germline ends came to 8 bases. The CDR3 sequence is 14 residues long. The chain links TRBV12-3 or TRBV12-4 to TRBJ2-7, with D uncertain. The receptor comes from a human donor who was either an allogeneic HSCT recipient or a stem cell or donor lymphocyte infusion donor (not recorded which). It is not recorded whose cells these are; they may come from a transplant donor. Sequenced sample: blood, either unsorted or a sorted T cell fraction (not recorded which). The CDR3 loop is CASSLEGWSYEQYF. CDR3 DNA sequence: TGTGCCAGCAGTTTAGAGGGCTGGTCCTACGAGCAGTACTTC.